Below are 26 T cell receptor beta chains sequenced from a single sample in a study of cytomegalovirus exposure and HLA in healthy donors. The study ran its PCR with 60 Vbeta and 13 Jbeta primers. The method was immunoSEQ multiplex PCR; TCRdb's version includes in-frame clones alone and lacks a portion of them. The data show 95,000 to 100,000 clones, with under 85% seen just once and 4.1% held by the top ten. The sequenced sample was PBMCs. The receptors here all came from a man aged 40-50 years in good health and CMV-seronegative.

This rearrangement joins TRBV11-2 to TRBJ2-3, with a possible D match to TRBD2 (6 bases). The CDR3 loop spans 15 amino acids. With 2 bases removed from V and 4 bases from J, the gap between germline ends came to 13 bases. From germline, CDR1 is SGHAT and CDR2 FQNNGV. CDR3 sequence (DNA): TGTGCCAGCAGCTTAACCGTAGCGGTACCAGATACGCAGTATTTT. Translating it yields CASSLTVAVPDTQYF.

The chain combines TRBV2 with TRBJ1-6, with 9 bases matching TRBD1. With V trimmed by 4 bases and J by 8 bases, 6 bases remained unmatched. Germline CDR1 is SNHLY and CDR2 is FYNNEI. This CDR3 comprises 15 residues. CDR3 in amino acids: CASSVQGARDSPLHF. The CDR3, as DNA: TGTGCCAGCAGTGTACAGGGGGCGCGCGATTCACCCCTCCACTTT. The full variable domain, rest sourced from reference TRBV2 and TRBJ1-6, is EPEVTQTPSHQVTQMGQEVILRCVPISNHLYFYWYRQILGQKVEFLVSFYNNEISEKSEIFDDQFSVERPDGSNFTLKIRSTKLEDSAMYFCASSVQGARDSPLHFGNGTRLTVT.

In this sample, this clone turned up a few times. The V call is TRBV4-1, the J call TRBJ1-5; 8 bases map to TRBD1. V lost 4 bases and J lost 0; bases outside the gene matches: 5. The CDR3 totals 16 residues. Germline V gives CDR1 MGHRA, CDR2 YSYEKL. The CDR3 protein is CASSLWTGNSNQPQHF. Here the CDR3 DNA reads TGCGCCAGCAGCCTCTGGACAGGGAATAGCAATCAGCCCCAGCATTTT.

The chain carries TRBV28 and TRBJ1-2; 7 positions match TRBD1. Losses at the gene ends were 7 bases for V and 8 bases for J; bases not matched to a gene: 13. Germline CDR1 MDHEN, CDR2 SYDVKM. The CDR3 has 14 residues. DNA of the CDR3: TGTGCCAGCATATCCTCCGACAGGGCTTGGGGCTACACCTTC. Encoded protein: CASISSDRAWGYTF.

The chain carries TRBV2 and TRBJ2-1, with no clear D. V was cut by 2 bases and J by 1 base, with 9 bases left in between. The CDR3 sequence is 15 residues long. Germline V CDR1 and CDR2: SNHLY, FYNNEI. Here the CDR3 reads CASSELTASYNEQFF. The CDR3 DNA follows: TGTGCCAGCAGTGAACTTACAGCTTCCTACAATGAGCAGTTCTTC.

CDR3 coding DNA: TGCGCCAGCAGCCAAGCAGGGCCTCCGCCAGATACGCAGTATTTT. It yields the protein CASSQAGPPPDTQYF. The chain joins TRBV4-1 to TRBJ2-3, with D possibly being TRBD1 (5 bases). From germline, CDR1 is MGHRA and CDR2 YSYEKL. V dropped 1 base and J dropped 4 bases, with 12 bases sitting between them. The CDR3 is 15 residues long.

This clone has a handful of counts. The chain joins TRBV4-2 to TRBJ2-5; tentatively, D is TRBD1 (8 bases). V gave up 1 base and J gave up 5 bases, with 14 bases separating them. Germline loops: CDR1 LGHNA, CDR2 YNFKEQ. The CDR3 spans 15 residues. The CDR3 DNA sequence: TGTGCCAGCAGCCAAGGGACAGGGAGGGGGGAGACCCAGTACTTC. It encodes CASSQGTGRGETQYF.

The rearrangement uses TRBV11-2 and TRBJ1-2; D is undetermined. Germline V lookup: CDR1 SGHAT, CDR2 FQNNGV. V was shortened by 5 bases and J by 8 bases, with 12 bases between the two germline ends. The CDR3 consists of 12 residues. The CDR3 loop is CASSGQAGGYTF. The CDR3 DNA reads as TGTGCCAGCAGCGGTCAAGCGGGCGGCTACACCTTC.

CDR3 in amino acids: CASSLLDGTGDRYGYTF. In nucleotides, the CDR3 is TGTGCCAGCAGTTTATTAGACGGGACAGGGGACCGCTATGGCTACACCTTC. The chain uses TRBV27 and TRBJ1-2, with TRBD1 identical over 10 bases. This CDR3 is built from 17 residues. From germline, CDR1 is MNHEY and CDR2 SMNVEV (reference sequence). V shed 1 base, J shed 4 bases, and the junction held 9 bases outside the gene matches.

This rearrangement joins TRBV9 to TRBJ2-3, with D possibly being TRBD2 (6 bases). Germline V gives CDR1 SGDLS, CDR2 YYNGEE. Trimming left V 4 bases short and J 1 base short, with 19 bases between. The CDR3 has 17 amino acids. CDR3 sequence: CASSLNILALGTDTQYF. The CDR3, as DNA: TGTGCCAGCAGCCTAAATATACTAGCTCTTGGCACAGATACGCAGTATTTT.

J is TRBJ1-2 and V is TRBV7-9, with TRBD1 as a possible D gene (6 bases). The CDR3 runs 15 residues. CDR1 is SEHNR and CDR2 is FQNEAQ in the germline V gene (reference sequence). V dropped 1 base and J dropped 6 bases, with 15 bases sitting between them. The CDR3 bases are TGTGCCAGCAGCTTAGTCGGGACACCTAAGAATGGCTACACCTTC. This codes for CASSLVGTPKNGYTF. Together with reference TRBV7-9 and TRBJ1-2, the CDR3 gives the full variable domain: DTGVSQNPRHKITKRGQNVTFRCDPISEHNRLYWYRQTLGQGPEFLTYFQNEAQLEKSRLLSDRFSAERPKGSFSTLEIQRTEQGDSAMYLCASSLVGTPKNGYTFGSGTRLTVV.

V usage is TRBV30 and J usage is TRBJ2-7; TRBD1 might be the D (6 bases). Germline V gives CDR1 GTSNPN, CDR2 SVGIG (reference sequence). V was shortened by 2 bases and J by 2 bases, with 19 bases between the two germline ends. CDR3 size: 16 residues. The CDR3 reads CAWSRARGQEPYEQYF. In DNA, the CDR3 is TGTGCCTGGAGTAGGGCTCGGGGACAAGAACCCTACGAGCAGTACTTC. The complete variable domain, with remaining parts taken from reference TRBV30 and TRBJ2-7, reads SQTIHQWPATLVQPVGSPLSLECTVEGTSNPNLYWYRQAAGRGLQLLFYSVGIGQISSEVPQNLSASRPQDRQFILSSKKLLLSDSGFYLCAWSRARGQEPYEQYFGPGTRLTVT.

The genes are TRBV5-1 and TRBJ1-2, with TRBD1 matching over 10 bases. V shed 7 bases and J 2 bases; nucleotides not matched to a gene: 8. The CDR3 loop spans 15 amino acids. Germline V gives CDR1 SGHRS, CDR2 YFSETQ. CDR3 in amino acids: CASSRTGGFNYGYTF. The CDR3 DNA reads TGCGCCAGCTCCAGGACAGGGGGTTTCAACTATGGCTACACCTTC.

This chain links TRBV15 with TRBJ2-7; 8 bases map to TRBD1. V was clipped by 6 bases and J by 5 bases; unmatched bases: 6. The germline V gene encodes CDR1 LNHNV and CDR2 YYDKDF (reference sequence). The CDR3 length is 13 residues. The CDR3 nucleotides read TGTGCCACCAGGAGCAGGGGGCGGCACGAGCAGTACTTC. This gives the protein CATRSRGRHEQYF. The full variable domain, its missing parts supplied by reference TRBV15 and TRBJ2-7, is DAMVIQNPRYQVTQFGKPVTLSCSQTLNHNVMYWYQQKSSQAPKLLFHYYDKDFNNEADTPDNFQSRRPNTSFCFLDIRSPGLGDTAMYLCATRSRGRHEQYFGPGTRLTVT.

V gene TRBV19 combines with J gene TRBJ2-1; TRBD1 matches 11 bases. Germline CDR1 reads LNHDA; CDR2 reads SQIVND (reference sequence). With 9 bases clipped from V and 8 bases from J, the junction kept 9 bases outside the gene matches. The CDR3 extends over 14 amino acids. The CDR3 reads CASRRTGGSDEQFF. CDR3 DNA sequence: TGTGCCAGCCGCCGGACAGGGGGCTCCGATGAGCAGTTCTTC.

This rearrangement joins TRBV18 to TRBJ2-3; 7 nucleotides match TRBD1. Unmatched junction bases numbered 2, after V lost 3 bases and J lost 5 bases. The CDR3 contains 13 residues. Per the germline V gene, CDR1 is KGHSH and CDR2 is LQKENI. The CDR3 DNA reads as TGTGCCAGCTCACCTGGGACAGTAGATACGCAGTATTTT. Translating gives CASSPGTVDTQYF.

The chain links TRBV7-9 to TRBJ2-7; tentative D call: TRBD2 (5 bases). Germline V gene data show CDR1 as SEHNR and CDR2 as FQNEAQ (reference sequence). Trimming took 5 bases from V and 1 from J, leaving 9 bases between them. The CDR3 is 13 residues long. The CDR3 sequence is CASSSSASYEQYF. The CDR3 bases are TGTGCCAGCAGCAGTAGCGCGTCCTACGAGCAGTACTTC.

J is TRBJ2-5 and V is TRBV11-3, with 8 positions matching TRBD2. J was trimmed by 5 bases and V by 5 bases; bases with no gene match: 7. The CDR3 length is 14 residues. The germline V gene encodes CDR1 SGHNT and CDR2 YENEEA. The CDR3 DNA follows: TGTGCCAGCAGCCGGACGGGAGGGAGCGAGACCCAGTACTTC. Amino acid sequence: CASSRTGGSETQYF.

The chain carries TRBV5-4 and TRBJ2-7, with 8 bases matching TRBD2. The CDR3 is 15 residues long. With 0 bases clipped from V and 1 base from J, the junction kept 3 bases outside the gene matches. Germline CDR1 and CDR2: SGHNT and YYREEE (reference sequence). CDR3 sequence: CASSLGGTRSYEQYF. CDR3 DNA sequence: TGTGCCAGCAGCTTGGGGGGGACTAGGTCCTACGAGCAGTACTTC.

The chain is built from TRBV25-1 and TRBJ2-2; 11 positions match TRBD2. J was trimmed by 6 bases and V by 6 bases; bases with no gene match: 6. CDR3 length: 15 amino acids. CDR1 is MGHDK and CDR2 is SYGVNS in the germline V gene. The CDR3: CASRLSGGASGELFF. CDR3 nucleotides: TGTGCCAGCAGACTTAGCGGGGGGGCGTCCGGGGAGCTGTTTTTT.

The gene calls are TRBV5-1 and TRBJ2-5, with 13 bases fitting TRBD2. CDR1 is SGHRS and CDR2 is YFSETQ in the germline V gene. V shed 4 bases, J shed 1 base, and the junction held 4 bases outside the gene matches. The CDR3 is made up of 16 amino acids. The CDR3 region is CASSDGLAGVQETQYF. CDR3 nucleotides: TGCGCCAGCAGCGACGGACTAGCGGGAGTCCAAGAGACCCAGTACTTC.

The rearrangement uses TRBV9 and TRBJ2-7; 8 bases map to TRBD1. Germline CDR1 reads SGDLS; CDR2 reads YYNGEE. CDR3 length: 16 amino acids. J was trimmed by 0 bases and V by 3 bases; bases with no gene match: 8. The chain's CDR3 is CASSAQTGAFSYEQYF. CDR3 sequence (DNA): TGTGCCAGCAGCGCCCAGACAGGGGCTTTCTCCTACGAGCAGTACTTC.

The chain carries TRBV6-5 and TRBJ1-1, with D perhaps TRBD1 (6 bases). Germline CDR1 MNHEY, CDR2 SVGAGI. The CDR3 is 15 residues long. Trimming cost V 2 bases and J 7 bases, with 17 bases left between them. DNA of the CDR3: TGTGCCAGCAGTTACCCAGCCCAGGGGATTTATGAAGCTTTCTTT. It is translated as CASSYPAQGIYEAFF.

The table lists this clone with a count of one. The chain links TRBV5-1 to TRBJ2-2; 7 positions match TRBD1. The V gene end was trimmed by 5 bases and the J gene end by 5 bases; junction bases not matched to a gene: 6. Germline-derived CDR1 and CDR2 are SGHRS and YFSETQ. This CDR3 contains 14 residues. The CDR3 sequence: CASRTTGVTGELFF. The DNA for the CDR3 is TGCGCCAGCAGGACAACAGGGGTAACCGGGGAGCTGTTTTTT.

This clone has a handful of counts. V gene TRBV6-5 combines with J gene TRBJ2-7, with 9 bases identical to TRBD1. Germline V CDR1 and CDR2: MNHEY, SVGAGI. The CDR3 length is 13 residues. V lost 6 bases and J lost 6; bases outside the gene matches: 6. The chain's CDR3 is CASRRQGVFEQYV. The CDR3 nucleotides read TGTGCCAGCAGAAGACAGGGGGTTTTCGAGCAGTACGTC.

This sequence joins TRBV10-2 and TRBJ1-1; tentative D call: TRBD1 (5 bases). Trimming shortened V by 3 bases and J by 7 bases, and 9 bases separated the two germline ends. The CDR3 runs 12 residues. Per the germline V gene, CDR1 is WSHSY and CDR2 is SAAADI. This chain's CDR3 is CASSDGGYEAFF. In DNA, the CDR3 is TGCGCCAGCAGTGATGGGGGGTATGAAGCTTTCTTT.